These 31 T cell receptor beta chains originate from one sample sequenced in a study of response to subunit inactivated influenza vaccine. TCRdb itself ran the RT-PCR reads through MiXCR, one entry per CDR3 protein. The repertoire holds 250,000 to 350,000 distinct CDR3 sequences, with 20% to 25% as singletons. The source material was PBMCs from blood, sampled less than 22 months after vaccination. The receptors here all came from a man between 50 and 75 years old who received an inactivated influenza vaccine.

This clonotype was seen a few times. This chain connects TRBV9 to TRBJ1-6, with D perhaps matching TRBD1 (6 bases). CDR1 SGDLS and CDR2 YYNGEE come from the germline V gene. There are 17 residues in the CDR3. Trimming pared 3 bases from V and 0 bases from J, leaving 13 bases between. CDR3 sequence (DNA): TGTGCCAGCAGCGGGGGACACTTCCTCTCCTATAATTCACCCCTCCACTTT. The encoded protein is CASSGGHFLSYNSPLHF.

This clonotype was observed at least ten times. This chain joins TRBV9 and TRBJ2-7; D may be TRBD1 (6 bases). CDR3 length: 12 residues. CDR1 and CDR2 (germline): SGDLS, YYNGEE. Trimming took off 3 bases at V and 3 bases at J, with 7 bases between the two ends. The CDR3 loop reads CASSGQDYEQYF. CDR3 nucleotides: TGTGCCAGCAGCGGACAGGACTACGAGCAGTACTTC.

This clonotype was picked up many times. The chain joins TRBV12-3 or TRBV12-4 to TRBJ1-4; a weak D match, TRBD1 (6 bases). The CDR3 length is 15 residues. With 5 bases removed from V and 3 bases from J, the gap between germline ends came to 13 bases. CDR3 sequence: CASSSQTGSNEKLFF. CDR3 DNA: TGTGCCAGCAGTAGCCAGACAGGCTCTAATGAAAAACTGTTTTTT.

This clonotype showed up just a few times. The V call is TRBV20-1, the J call TRBJ1-6; 9 nucleotides align to TRBD1. After removal of 6 bases from V and 8 bases from J, the junction contained 5 bases not matched to a gene. CDR3 length: 13 amino acids. CDR1 DFQATT and CDR2 SNEGSKA come from the germline V gene (reference sequence). The CDR3 sequence: CSAPGQGYSPLHF. CDR3 sequence (DNA): TGCAGTGCCCCGGGACAGGGTTATTCACCCCTCCACTTT.

This clonotype turned up a few times. The V and J genes are TRBV12-3 or TRBV12-4 and TRBJ2-1; 8 positions match TRBD2. V lost 4 bases, J lost 6 bases, and 8 bases stayed unmatched. This CDR3 comprises 15 residues. CDR3 loop: CASSSGTRSFNEQFF. As DNA, the CDR3 is TGTGCCAGCAGTTCTGGGACTAGAAGTTTCAATGAGCAGTTCTTC.

This clonotype has just one count. This chain connects TRBV4-2 to TRBJ1-6; D ambiguous. The CDR3 has 15 amino acids. The germline V gene has CDR1 LGHNA and CDR2 YNFKEQ. V was trimmed by 0 bases and J by 14 bases, leaving 17 bases between them. CDR3 region: CASSQDGTRDQALHF. The CDR3 DNA reads as TGTGCCAGCAGCCAAGATGGCACGCGGGATCAAGCCCTCCACTTT.

A remark on this clonotype: A much bigger clone sits one base away, suggesting this may be a read error. The chain combines TRBV3-1 with TRBJ1-6; the D is unclear. Germline values: CDR1 LGHDT, CDR2 YNNKEL (reference sequence). The CDR3 runs to 14 residues. The CDR3 nucleotides are TGTGCCAGCAGCACCCAATATAGGAATTCACCCTTCCACTTT. It encodes CASSTQYRNSPFHF.

This chain connects TRBV12-3 or TRBV12-4 to TRBJ2-5; 9 bases are a match to TRBD1. There are 15 residues in the CDR3. V was clipped by 6 bases and J by 5 bases; unmatched bases: 10. This CDR3 reads CASRRTGAAAETQYF. The CDR3 DNA reads as TGTGCCAGCAGAAGGACAGGGGCGGCGGCGGAGACCCAGTACTTC.

This clonotype was seen a handful of times. The chain recombines TRBV30 with TRBJ2-1; D uncertain. There are 11 residues in the CDR3. Germline V lookup: CDR1 GTSNPN, CDR2 SVGIG (reference sequence). The germline V and J ends were trimmed by 2 bases and 3 bases, with 2 bases remaining between them. The CDR3 spells CAWSHYNEQFF. CDR3 coding DNA: TGTGCCTGGAGTCACTACAATGAGCAGTTCTTC.

This clonotype showed up just a few times. V is TRBV2 and J is TRBJ1-5; 9 bases agree with TRBD1. Per the germline V gene, CDR1 is SNHLY and CDR2 is FYNNEI. The CDR3 sequence is 18 residues long. The ends lost 5 bases at V and 3 bases at J; junction bases unmatched: 14. CDR3 DNA sequence: TGTGCCAGCAGTACAAGCCGGGACAGGGCGTCCCTCAATCAGCCCCAGCATTTT. As protein: CASSTSRDRASLNQPQHF.

This clonotype came up a few times. V usage is TRBV29-1 and J usage is TRBJ1-1; maybe TRBD1 (5 bases). Germline assignment: CDR1 SQVTM and CDR2 ANQGSEA. This CDR3 is 13 amino acids long. V shed 4 bases and J shed 0 bases, with 9 bases lying between them. The CDR3 reads CSVVRVMNTEAFF. CDR3 bases: TGCAGCGTTGTCAGGGTAATGAACACTGAAGCTTTCTTT. Combining the CDR3 with reference TRBV29-1 and TRBJ1-1 gives the whole variable domain SAVISQKPSRDICQRGTSLTIQCQVDSQVTMMFWYRQQPGQSLTLIATANQGSEATYESGFVIDKFPISRPNLTFSTLTVSNMSPEDSSIYLCSVVRVMNTEAFFGQGTRLTVV.

The chain links TRBV29-1 to TRBJ1-1; no clear D. Deletions cut 4 bases from V and 1 base from J, with 10 bases between. In germline, CDR1 is SQVTM, CDR2 ANQGSEA. This CDR3 comprises 13 residues. CDR3 DNA sequence: TGCAGCGTTGTGGTATTATCGAACACTGAAGCTTTCTTT. Protein product: CSVVVLSNTEAFF.

The genes are TRBV7-3 and TRBJ2-5; D is possibly TRBD2 (6 bases). Germline-derived CDR1 and CDR2 are SGHTA and FQGTGA. V was pared by 3 bases and J by 0 bases, with 8 bases between. The CDR3 spans 14 residues. The CDR3 DNA is TGTGCCAGCAGCTTGGAGGGGTACCAAGAGACCCAGTACTTC. Its translation: CASSLEGYQETQYF.

This clonotype was observed a handful of times. The chain joins TRBV12-3 or TRBV12-4 to TRBJ2-5; possible D gene TRBD2, 5 bases. Trimming took 4 bases from V and 7 from J, leaving 13 bases between them. The CDR3 totals 13 residues. CDR3 sequence reads: CASSSTGVGTQYF. The DNA of the CDR3 is TGTGCCAGCAGTTCCACCGGGGTTGGGACCCAGTACTTC.

This clonotype was counted between two and nine times. V gene TRBV6-1 combines with J gene TRBJ2-1, with 7 positions matching TRBD1. CDR3 length: 15 residues. Germline CDR1 and CDR2: MNHNS and SASEGT. J gave up 2 bases and V 7 bases, and 8 bases lay outside the gene matches. The CDR3 DNA is TGTGCCAGCATGAACAGGGGATTCACCTACAATGAGCAGTTCTTC. It specifies CASMNRGFTYNEQFF.

The chain joins TRBV2 to TRBJ2-7; TRBD2 matches 13 bases. V gave up 6 bases and J gave up 7 bases; unmatched junction bases: 9. Germline-derived CDR1 and CDR2 are SNHLY and FYNNEI. The CDR3 loop spans 15 amino acids. In DNA, the CDR3 is TGTGCCAGCAGCGACGGACTAGCGGGAGCTAAAGAGCAGTACTTC. This sequence encodes CASSDGLAGAKEQYF.

The V and J genes are TRBV28 and TRBJ2-1; TRBD1 matches at 7 bases. There are 15 residues in the CDR3. With V trimmed by 5 bases and J by 6 bases, 10 bases remained unmatched. Germline V gene sequence: CDR1 MDHEN, CDR2 SYDVKM. CDR3 loop: CASSPSTGKANEQFF. CDR3 DNA: TGTGCCAGCAGTCCGTCGACAGGGAAGGCCAATGAGCAGTTCTTC.

This rearrangement joins TRBV29-1 to TRBJ2-7; TRBD1 might be the D (5 bases). The V end lost 0 bases, the J end lost 4 bases, and 7 bases lay between the germline ends. CDR3 length: 12 residues. Germline CDR1 and CDR2: SQVTM and ANQGSEA. CDR3 in DNA: TGCAGCGTTGAAGACAGGGCTTACGAGCAGTACTTC. Translating gives CSVEDRAYEQYF.

This clonotype showed up just once. The genes are TRBV9 and TRBJ2-7; D perhaps matches TRBD2 (6 bases). The CDR3 runs 15 residues. Germline V gene lookup returns CDR1 SGDLS and CDR2 YYNGEE. Trimming pared 4 bases from V and 4 bases from J, leaving 18 bases between. The DNA of the CDR3 is TGTGCCAGCAGCCCGAGTGGAGGAGGGCCATACGAGCAGTACTTC. As protein: CASSPSGGGPYEQYF.

CDR3: CSAGRRTGAYGYTF. CDR3 sequence (DNA): TGCAGTGCCGGCCGAAGGACAGGGGCTTATGGCTACACCTTC. This sequence joins TRBV20-1 and TRBJ1-2, with 9 nucleotides matching TRBD1. This CDR3 comprises 14 residues. The J segment lost 5 bases and the V segment lost 6 bases, leaving 10 bases of the junction unmatched. CDR1 is DFQATT, CDR2 SNEGSKA, per germline (reference sequence).

The chain uses TRBV5-5 and TRBJ2-1; D call uncertain. Trimming left V 2 bases short and J 12 bases short, with 9 bases between. This CDR3 spans 11 amino acids. Germline V gene lookup returns CDR1 SGHKS and CDR2 YYEKEE (reference sequence). The CDR3 sequence: CASSFPPGQFF. CDR3 DNA: TGTGCCAGCAGCTTCCCCCCGGGGCAGTTCTTC. The full variable domain, rest sourced from reference TRBV5-5 and TRBJ2-1, is DAGVTQSPTHLIKTRGQQVTLRCSPISGHKSVSWYQQVLGQGPQFIFQYYEKEERGRGNFPDRFSARQFPNYSSELNVNALLLGDSALYLCASSFPPGQFFGPGTRLTVL.

The chain has TRBV5-1 and TRBJ1-2; D is possibly TRBD1 (6 bases). From germline, CDR1 is SGHRS and CDR2 YFSETQ. This CDR3 is 15 amino acids long. V lost 5 bases to trimming and J lost 9 bases, with 23 bases between them. The CDR3 protein is CASRDGGWGRDSYTF. DNA of the CDR3: TGCGCCAGCAGAGATGGGGGATGGGGCAGGGACAGCTACACCTTC.

This clonotype occurred many times. The chain combines TRBV20-1 with TRBJ1-5; a weak D match, TRBD1 (5 bases). CDR1 DFQATT and CDR2 SNEGSKA come from the germline V gene (reference sequence). Trimming removed 6 bases at V and 0 bases at J, with 15 bases between. The CDR3 extends over 15 amino acids. The CDR3 coding sequence is TGCAGTGCCTGGGACGGACCTTATAGCAATCAGCCCCAGCATTTT. It yields the protein CSAWDGPYSNQPQHF.

V is TRBV6-2 or TRBV6-3 and J is TRBJ2-2; D unresolved. CDR1 and CDR2 (germline): MNHEY, SVGEGT. Trimming took off 4 bases at V and 6 bases at J, with 18 bases between the two ends. CDR3 length: 16 residues. The chain's CDR3 is CASSFRLIGFSGELFF. The CDR3 DNA is TGTGCCAGCAGTTTTCGCCTTATTGGATTTTCCGGGGAGCTGTTTTTT.

This clonotype turned up a few times. The DNA for the CDR3 is TGTGCCAGCAGTGCGACCGGGACAGGGCCCACAGATACGCAGTATTTT. It is translated as CASSATGTGPTDTQYF. The J gene is TRBJ2-3, the V gene TRBV28; 9 bases match TRBD1. CDR1 and CDR2 (germline): MDHEN, SYDVKM. The V segment lost 5 bases and the J segment 2 bases; nucleotides outside the gene matches: 8. This CDR3 is built from 16 residues. The full variable domain, in which reference TRBV28 and TRBJ2-3 provide the parts outside the CDR3, is DVKVTQSSRYLVKRTGEKVFLECVQDMDHENMFWYRQDPGLGLRLIYFSYDVKMKEKGDIPEGYSVSREKKERFSLILESASTNQTSMYLCASSATGTGPTDTQYFGPGTRLTVL.

This clonotype was picked up a small number of times. The genes are TRBV4-2 and TRBJ1-2; TRBD1 agrees at 7 bases. Germline V gene data show CDR1 as LGHNA and CDR2 as YNFKEQ. This CDR3 is built from 15 residues. Losses at the gene ends were 1 base for V and 6 bases for J; bases not matched to a gene: 8. The CDR3, as DNA: TGTGCCAGCAGCCAAGCGATCGTTCAGGGGGATGGCTACACCTTC. Residues: CASSQAIVQGDGYTF.

This clonotype was recorded only once. The chain uses TRBV20-1 and TRBJ2-5; 16 bases line up with TRBD2. The CDR3 is 16 residues long. The ends lost 6 bases at V and 1 base at J; junction bases unmatched: 5. Germline CDR1 DFQATT, CDR2 SNEGSKA (reference sequence). DNA for the CDR3: TGCAGTGCCGAGGGACTAGCGGGGGGGATCCAAGAGACCCAGTACTTC. This sequence encodes CSAEGLAGGIQETQYF.

This clonotype was observed a handful of times. The chain uses TRBV7-9 and TRBJ1-1; D call uncertain. CDR3 length: 12 residues. Germline V gives CDR1 SEHNR, CDR2 FQNEAQ (reference sequence). V lost 4 bases and J 1 base, leaving 4 bases between the germline ends. CDR3 DNA: TGTGCCAGCAGCTGGAAGAACACTGAAGCTTTCTTT. It codes for CASSWKNTEAFF.

V gene TRBV4-1 combines with J gene TRBJ1-1; D is ambiguous. There are 14 residues in the CDR3. Germline CDR1 and CDR2: MGHRA and YSYEKL. V was cut by 0 bases and J by 6 bases, with 11 bases left in between. In nucleotides, the CDR3 is TGCGCCAGCAGCCAAGATCACTGGGTACCTGAAGCTTTCTTT. Translating gives CASSQDHWVPEAFF.

This clonotype was seen a few times. This chain joins TRBV5-1 and TRBJ2-1, with 11 bases that match TRBD2. The CDR3 covers 15 residues. With V trimmed by 5 bases and J by 2 bases, 3 bases remained unmatched. Per germline, CDR1 SGHRS and CDR2 YFSETQ. CDR3 protein: CASSPGLAAYNEQFF. In DNA form, the CDR3 reads TGCGCCAGCAGTCCGGGACTAGCGGCCTACAATGAGCAGTTCTTC. Full variable domain (rest looked up from reference TRBV5-1 and TRBJ2-1): KAGVTQTPRYLIKTRGQQVTLSCSPISGHRSVSWYQQTPGQGLQFLFEYFSETQRNKGNFPGRFSGRQFSNSRSEMNVSTLELGDSALYLCASSPGLAAYNEQFFGPGTRLTVL.

The chain recombines TRBV19 with TRBJ2-7; 10 positions agree with TRBD1. After removal of 5 bases from V and 3 bases from J, the junction contained 7 bases not matched to a gene. The CDR3 totals 15 residues. CDR1 LNHDA and CDR2 SQIVND come from the germline V gene (reference sequence). CDR3 nucleotides: TGTGCCAGTAGTCCTGGGACAGGGGTCAACTACGAGCAGTACTTC. Amino acids: CASSPGTGVNYEQYF.